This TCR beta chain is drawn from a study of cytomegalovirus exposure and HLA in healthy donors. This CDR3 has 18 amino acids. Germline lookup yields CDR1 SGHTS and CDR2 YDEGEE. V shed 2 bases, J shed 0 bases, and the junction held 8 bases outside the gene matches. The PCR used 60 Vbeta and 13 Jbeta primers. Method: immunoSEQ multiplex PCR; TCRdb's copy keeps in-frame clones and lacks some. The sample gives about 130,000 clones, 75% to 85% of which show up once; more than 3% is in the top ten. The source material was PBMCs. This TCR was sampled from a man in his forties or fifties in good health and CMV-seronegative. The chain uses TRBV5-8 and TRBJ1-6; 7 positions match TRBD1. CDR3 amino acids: CASSFPGQISSYNSPLHF. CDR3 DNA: TGTGCCAGCAGCTTTCCGGGACAGATAAGCTCCTATAATTCACCCCTCCACTTT.